A selection of T cell receptor beta chains follows, all from one sample in a study of STAT5B mutations in CD4+ large granular lymphocyte leukemia. Assay used: immunoSEQ multiplex PCR; TCRdb lists only in-frame clones, some missing. The sample consists of 25,000 to 35,000 clones, roughly 80% of them appearing once. The source material was CD4+ T cells from blood buffy coats. The receptors originated from a human donor in good health. Both conserved end residues are part of each CDR3.

CASSSGWSTYEQYF	TRBV11-2	TRBJ2-7
CASSLGQAVDTQYF	TRBV7-2	TRBJ2-3
CASSLADYGYTF	TRBV11-2	TRBJ1-2
CASSVNSEDWSSYNEQFF	TRBV9	TRBJ2-1
CASSFGATPFTQYF	TRBV27	TRBJ2-3
CASSLGPAGGSYEQYF	TRBV7-9	TRBJ2-7
CASSPPGVAAYNEQFF	TRBV14	TRBJ2-1
CASSLRTGDRSYEQYF	TRBV7-2	TRBJ2-7
CATKNSPESGELFF	TRBV19	TRBJ2-2
CASSYTQETQYF	TRBV5-6	TRBJ2-5
CASSLVNRGSYNEQFF	TRBV7-7	TRBJ2-1
CASSHSGDIQYF	TRBV4-1	TRBJ2-4
CASRGPGTIYGYTF	TRBV28	TRBJ1-2
CASSLAGQGWSQETQYF	TRBV7-6	TRBJ2-5
CASSVGEGYEQYF	TRBV9	TRBJ2-7
CASSPPSGRTTDTQYF	TRBV6-6	TRBJ2-3
CASSQFRSGEKLFF	TRBV14	TRBJ1-4
CASSSGQNQPQHF	TRBV9	TRBJ1-5
CASSIVFGSGFEAFF	TRBV19	TRBJ1-1
CAVGVGGDQETQYF	TRBV7-6	TRBJ2-5
CASSFEAGETQYF	TRBV27	TRBJ2-5
CASSQDLLAGGAGELFF	TRBV4-3	TRBJ2-2
CASRVSSSYNSPLHF	TRBV27	TRBJ1-6
CAISYPGLANYEQYF	TRBV10-3	TRBJ2-7
CASGRGIDTQYF	TRBV2	TRBJ2-3
CAWSVWVSKNIQYF	TRBV30	TRBJ2-4
CASSPTWQGYGYTF	TRBV4-1	TRBJ1-2
CASSLYTYGYTF	TRBV7-2	TRBJ1-2
CASSPRDSTDTQYF	TRBV18	TRBJ2-3
CASSPRSGRGSFF	TRBV19	TRBJ2-1
CASSSSWTSGSTGELFF	TRBV28	TRBJ2-2
CASSRSGSFHNEQFF	TRBV6-6	TRBJ2-1
CASSLDRGLKPQHF	TRBV7-8	TRBJ1-5
CASRGLAGVMGEQFF	TRBV2	TRBJ2-1
CASSHRRFGRFPPTDTQYF	TRBV7-9	TRBJ2-3
CASSLRQGDTEAFF	TRBV7-2	TRBJ1-1
CASSEARTGGDGYTF	TRBV6-1	TRBJ1-2
CAATRGAGLDEQFF	TRBV21-1	TRBJ2-1
CASSQDQFSGGYTF	TRBV4-1	TRBJ1-2
CATSPGQTAGANVLTF	TRBV15	TRBJ2-6
CASSPPLAGGSDTQYF	TRBV18	TRBJ2-3
CASRYSSSYEQYF	TRBV28	TRBJ2-7
CASSLGTLRDEQFF	TRBV19	TRBJ2-1
CASSPRGSNTQYF	TRBV7-2	TRBJ2-3